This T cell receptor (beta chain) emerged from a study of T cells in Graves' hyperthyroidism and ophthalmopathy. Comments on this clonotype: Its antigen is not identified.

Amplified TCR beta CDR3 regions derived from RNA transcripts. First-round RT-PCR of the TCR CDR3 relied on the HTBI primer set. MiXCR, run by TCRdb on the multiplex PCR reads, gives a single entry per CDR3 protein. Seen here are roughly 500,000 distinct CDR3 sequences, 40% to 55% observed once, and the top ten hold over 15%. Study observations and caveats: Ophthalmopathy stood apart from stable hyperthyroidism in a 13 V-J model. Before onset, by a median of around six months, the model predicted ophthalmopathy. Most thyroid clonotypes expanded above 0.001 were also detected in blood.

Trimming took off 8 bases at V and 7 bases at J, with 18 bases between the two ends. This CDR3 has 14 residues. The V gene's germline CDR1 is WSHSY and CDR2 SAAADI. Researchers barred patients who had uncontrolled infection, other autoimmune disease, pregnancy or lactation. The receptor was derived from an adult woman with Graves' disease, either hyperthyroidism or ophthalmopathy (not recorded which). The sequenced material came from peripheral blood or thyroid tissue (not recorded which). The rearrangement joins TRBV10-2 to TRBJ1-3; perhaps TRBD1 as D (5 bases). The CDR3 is CASRGSLRSNTIYF. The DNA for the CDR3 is TGCGCCAGCCGGGGCAGTCTCAGATCGAACACCATATATTTT.